This entry concerns a single T cell receptor beta chain. As yet, its antigen is unknown. The data originate from a study of vaccination effects on CD4 cells after COVID-19. Turning to the study itself: The median interval between the second dose and post-vaccine sampling was 72 days.

Ahead of sequencing, the ViraFEST assay grew antigen-specific CD4+ T cells using viral peptide pools. CD4+ T cell isolation took place after less than 13 days of culture. All study participants received two doses of BNT162b2 or mRNA-1273 vaccine. Profiled with immunoSEQ multiplex PCR; TCRdb holds only in-frame clones, not every one. The repertoire holds about 72,000 clones, with about 80% as singletons. The CDR3 has 13 amino acids. Germline V gene data show CDR1 as ENHRY and CDR2 as SYGVKD. V was pared by 5 bases and J by 8 bases, with 12 bases between. Study findings and constraints: Healthy vaccine recipients' vaccine-induced clones were almost all SARS-CoV-2 mono-reactive.

Here the sequenced sample was CD4+ T cells from PBMCs cultured with HCoV-229E spike peptides, taken after COVID-19 vaccination. The chain recombines TRBV10-3 with TRBJ1-4, with D unclear. The source of this sequence is a human donor who received a COVID-19 vaccine. The CDR3, as DNA: TGTGCCATCAGTTTGTCGAACGAGGAAAAACTGTTTTTT. It specifies CAISLSNEEKLFF.